This TCR beta chain was captured in a study of T-cell memory formation after mild COVID-19. General study findings and limits: Researchers report contracting CD4+ clones mostly in CM and EM, with CD8+ clones in EMRA. Clones shrinking between day 15 and 85 showed a balanced CD4/CD8 split, and those that grew later tilted toward CD4+. Some responding clones appeared in pre-infection memory, suggesting cross-reactive memory joined.

With respect to this clonotype: Antigen specificity is unknown.

In TCRdb, the 5' RACE reads were re-called with MiXCR into one record per CDR3 protein. The table records about 260,000 distinct CDR3 sequences, over 15% of them present only once. Looked up from germline, CDR1 is SGDLS and CDR2 is YYNGEE. CDR3 size: 14 residues. The trim removed 4 bases at V and 5 bases at J, leaving 8 bases unmatched. This sequence joins TRBV9 and TRBJ2-5; TRBD1 agrees at 7 bases. The TCR was taken from a man aged 18 to 30 who had mild COVID-19 (a few samples of this study predate the infection). Cell type and time point are not known. Sequencing used PBMCs or a T cell subset sorted from them (not recorded which). CDR3 protein: CASSTGTAGETQYF. CDR3 DNA sequence: TGTGCCAGCAGCACTGGGACAGCAGGGGAGACCCAGTACTTC.